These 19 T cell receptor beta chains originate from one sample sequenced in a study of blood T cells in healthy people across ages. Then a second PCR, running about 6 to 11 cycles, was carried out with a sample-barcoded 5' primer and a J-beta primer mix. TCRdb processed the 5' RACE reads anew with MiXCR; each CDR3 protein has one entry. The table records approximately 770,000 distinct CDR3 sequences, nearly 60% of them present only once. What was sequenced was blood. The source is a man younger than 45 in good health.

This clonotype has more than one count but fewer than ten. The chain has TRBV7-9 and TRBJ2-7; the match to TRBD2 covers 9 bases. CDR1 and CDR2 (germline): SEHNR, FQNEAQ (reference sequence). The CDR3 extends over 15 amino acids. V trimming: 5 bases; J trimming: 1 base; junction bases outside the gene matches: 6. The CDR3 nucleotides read TGTGCCAGCAGCGGCCGGCTAGCGGGATCCTACGAGCAGTACTTC. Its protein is CASSGRLAGSYEQYF.

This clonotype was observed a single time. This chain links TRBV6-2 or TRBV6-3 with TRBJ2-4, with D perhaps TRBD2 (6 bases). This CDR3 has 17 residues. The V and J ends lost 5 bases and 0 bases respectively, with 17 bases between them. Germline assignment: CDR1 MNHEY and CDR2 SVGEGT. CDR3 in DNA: TGTGCCAGCAGTGGCCTCGAGGGAGGACTAGCCAAAAACATTCAGTACTTC. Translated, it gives CASSGLEGGLAKNIQYF.

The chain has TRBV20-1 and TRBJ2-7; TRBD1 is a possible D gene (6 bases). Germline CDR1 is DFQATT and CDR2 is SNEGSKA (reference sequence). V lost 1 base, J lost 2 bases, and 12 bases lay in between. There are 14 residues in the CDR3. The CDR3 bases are TGCAGTGCTAGAGGGCAAGGGGACACCTACGAGCAGTACTTC. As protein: CSARGQGDTYEQYF.

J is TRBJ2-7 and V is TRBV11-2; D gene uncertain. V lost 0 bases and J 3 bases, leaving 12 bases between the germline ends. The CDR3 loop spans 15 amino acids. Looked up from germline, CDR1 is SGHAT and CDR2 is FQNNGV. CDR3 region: CASSLDLAGHYEQYF. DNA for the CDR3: TGTGCCAGCAGCTTAGATCTGGCTGGCCACTACGAGCAGTACTTC. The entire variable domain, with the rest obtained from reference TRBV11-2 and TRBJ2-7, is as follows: EAGVAQSPRYKIIEKRQSVAFWCNPISGHATLYWYQQILGQGPKLLIQFQNNGVVDDSQLPKDRFSAERLKGVDSTLKIQPAKLEDSAVYLCASSLDLAGHYEQYFGPGTRLTVT.

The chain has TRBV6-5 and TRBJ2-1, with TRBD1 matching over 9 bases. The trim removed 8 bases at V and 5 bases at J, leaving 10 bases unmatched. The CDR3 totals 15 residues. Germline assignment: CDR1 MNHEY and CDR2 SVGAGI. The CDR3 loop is CASGVDRGRHNEQFF. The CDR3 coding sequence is TGTGCCAGCGGGGTCGACAGGGGGAGGCACAATGAGCAGTTCTTC.

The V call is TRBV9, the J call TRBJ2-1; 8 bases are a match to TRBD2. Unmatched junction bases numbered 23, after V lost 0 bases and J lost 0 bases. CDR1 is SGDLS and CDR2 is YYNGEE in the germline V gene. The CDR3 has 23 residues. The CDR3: CASSVGWGRGRTRGSSSYNEQFF. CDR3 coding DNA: TGTGCCAGCAGCGTAGGATGGGGTCGCGGGAGGACTAGAGGGTCAAGCTCCTACAATGAGCAGTTCTTC.

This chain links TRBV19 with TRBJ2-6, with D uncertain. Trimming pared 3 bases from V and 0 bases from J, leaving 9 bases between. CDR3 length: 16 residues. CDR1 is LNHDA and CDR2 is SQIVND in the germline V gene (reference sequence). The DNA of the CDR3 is TGTGCCAGTAGTATGTATATGATCTCTGGGGCCAACGTCCTGACTTTC. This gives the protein CASSMYMISGANVLTF.

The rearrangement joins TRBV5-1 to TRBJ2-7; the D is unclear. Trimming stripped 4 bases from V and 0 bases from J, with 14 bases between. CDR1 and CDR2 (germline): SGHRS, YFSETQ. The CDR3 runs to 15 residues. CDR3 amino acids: CASSPVGSTSYEQYF. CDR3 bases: TGCGCCAGCAGCCCGGTGGGCAGCACCTCCTACGAGCAGTACTTC.

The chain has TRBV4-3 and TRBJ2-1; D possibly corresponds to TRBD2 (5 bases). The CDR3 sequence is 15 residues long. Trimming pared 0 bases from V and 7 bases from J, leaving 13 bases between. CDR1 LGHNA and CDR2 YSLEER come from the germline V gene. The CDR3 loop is CASSQDRGLPNEQFF. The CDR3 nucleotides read TGCGCCAGCAGCCAAGATCGCGGGCTCCCTAATGAGCAGTTCTTC.

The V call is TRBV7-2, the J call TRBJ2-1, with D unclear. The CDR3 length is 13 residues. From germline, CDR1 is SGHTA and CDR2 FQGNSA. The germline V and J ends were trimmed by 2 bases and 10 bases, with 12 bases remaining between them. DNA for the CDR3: TGTGCCAGCAGCTTACCAGGCTTTAGCGAGCAGTTCTTC. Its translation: CASSLPGFSEQFF.

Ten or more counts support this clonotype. The CDR3 bases are TGTGCCAGCAGGACTAGCTCCTACGAGCAGTACTTC. Translated, it gives CASRTSSYEQYF. The V call is TRBV6-2 or TRBV6-3, the J call TRBJ2-7; a weak D match, TRBD2 (6 bases). V was clipped by 6 bases and J by 0 bases, with 6 bases between them. Germline CDR1 reads MNHEY; CDR2 reads SVGEGT. The CDR3 has 12 residues.

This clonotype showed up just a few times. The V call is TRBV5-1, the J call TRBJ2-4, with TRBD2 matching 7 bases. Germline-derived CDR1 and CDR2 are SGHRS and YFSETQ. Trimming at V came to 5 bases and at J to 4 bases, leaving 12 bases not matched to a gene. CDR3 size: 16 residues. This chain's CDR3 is CASRDGTGGSKNIQYF. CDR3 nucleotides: TGCGCCAGCAGAGACGGGACCGGGGGGAGTAAAAACATTCAGTACTTC.

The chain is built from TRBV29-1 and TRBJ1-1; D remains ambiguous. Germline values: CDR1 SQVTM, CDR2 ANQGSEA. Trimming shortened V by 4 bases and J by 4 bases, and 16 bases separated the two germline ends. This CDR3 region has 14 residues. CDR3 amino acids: CSVVSPTQGTEAFF. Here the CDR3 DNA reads TGCAGCGTTGTGTCGCCCACCCAAGGCACTGAAGCTTTCTTT.

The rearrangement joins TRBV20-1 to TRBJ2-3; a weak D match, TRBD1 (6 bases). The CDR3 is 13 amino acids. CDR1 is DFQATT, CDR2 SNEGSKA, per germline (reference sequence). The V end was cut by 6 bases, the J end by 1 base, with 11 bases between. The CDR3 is CSAEPGGTDTQYF. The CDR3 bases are TGCAGTGCCGAACCAGGGGGCACAGATACGCAGTATTTT.

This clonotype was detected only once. Here the CDR3 DNA reads TGTGCCAGCAGCTTGGGACCCTTCAAGCAGTACTTC. This translates into CASSLGPFKQYF. The chain carries TRBV5-6 and TRBJ2-7; D is unresolved. Germline loops: CDR1 SGHDT, CDR2 YYEEEE. The CDR3 is 12 residues long. V shed 0 bases and J shed 8 bases, with 9 bases lying between them.

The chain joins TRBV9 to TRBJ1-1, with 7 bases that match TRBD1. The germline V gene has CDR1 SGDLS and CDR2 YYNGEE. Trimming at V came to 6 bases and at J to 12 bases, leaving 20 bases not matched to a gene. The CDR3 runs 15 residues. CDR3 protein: CASNPRTGLGEETFF. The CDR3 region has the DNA TGTGCCAGCAACCCCCGGACAGGCCTGGGTGAGGAAACTTTCTTT.

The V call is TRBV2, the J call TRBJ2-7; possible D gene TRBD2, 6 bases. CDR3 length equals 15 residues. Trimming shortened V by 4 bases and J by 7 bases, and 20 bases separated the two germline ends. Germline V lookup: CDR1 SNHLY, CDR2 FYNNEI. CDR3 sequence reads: CASSVLGGDMGEQYF. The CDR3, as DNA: TGTGCCAGCAGTGTTCTGGGGGGTGACATGGGGGAGCAGTACTTC. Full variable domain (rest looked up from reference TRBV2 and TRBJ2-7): EPEVTQTPSHQVTQMGQEVILRCVPISNHLYFYWYRQILGQKVEFLVSFYNNEISEKSEIFDDQFSVERPDGSNFTLKIRSTKLEDSAMYFCASSVLGGDMGEQYFGPGTRLTVT.

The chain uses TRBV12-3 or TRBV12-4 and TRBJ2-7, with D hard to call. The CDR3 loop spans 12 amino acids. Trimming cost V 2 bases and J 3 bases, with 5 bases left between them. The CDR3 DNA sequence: TGTGCCAGCAGTTTAATGTACTACGAGCAGTACTTC. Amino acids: CASSLMYYEQYF.

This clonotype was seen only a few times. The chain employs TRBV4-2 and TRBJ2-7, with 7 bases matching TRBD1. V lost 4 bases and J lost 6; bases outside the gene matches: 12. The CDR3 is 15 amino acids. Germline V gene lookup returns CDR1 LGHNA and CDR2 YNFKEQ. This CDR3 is CASSPQGEIRFEQYF. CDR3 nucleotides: TGTGCCAGCAGCCCCCAGGGGGAAATCCGCTTCGAGCAGTACTTC.